A selection of T cell receptor beta chains follows, all from one sample in a study of control samples from healthy donors and cancer patients. Measured with immunoSEQ multiplex PCR; TCRdb has only the in-frame clones, and not every one. The sample records around 110,000 clones, 75% to 90% being singletons. The sequencing input was PBMCs. The receptors originated from a woman between 45 and 65 years old with colorectal cancer. CDR3s include the opening cysteine and the closing phenylalanine or tryptophan. D genes are given only for firm matches. Size tells how often a clone was seen (once, few, many) or the class of an expanded clone, and some rows leave it out.

>TRBV12-3/TRBV12-4|TRBJ1-1|TRBD1|13|NA
CASVWTGGTEAFF
TGTGCCAGCGTATGGACAGGGGGCACTGAAGCTTTCTTT
>TRBV19|TRBJ2-5|NA|15|NA
CASRVQGGLGETQYF
TGTGCCAGTAGGGTCCAGGGCGGGTTGGGAGAGACCCAGTACTTC
>TRBV5-6|TRBJ2-7|NA|15|NA
CASSGIRKPNYEQYF
TGTGCCAGCAGCGGGATCAGAAAGCCAAACTACGAGCAGTACTTC
>TRBV6-5|TRBJ1-4|TRBD1|15|NA
CASRTDRGGAEKLFF
TGTGCCAGCAGGACTGACAGGGGTGGAGCTGAAAAACTGTTTTTT
>TRBV5-1|TRBJ2-2|NA|16|NA
CASRPTGTSNTGELFF
TGCGCCAGCAGGCCTACCGGGACGTCGAACACCGGGGAGCTGTTTTTT
>TRBV28|TRBJ1-6|TRBD1|14|NA
CASSLGQGNSPLHF
TGTGCCAGCAGCCTGGGACAGGGAAACTCACCCCTCCACTTT
>TRBV7-8|TRBJ1-1|NA|13|NA
CASSLTQGTEAFF
TGTGCCAGCAGCTTGACTCAGGGGACTGAAGCTTTCTTT
>TRBV6-5|TRBJ1-1|NA|14|NA
CASSELQGLTEAFF
TGTGCCAGCTCCGAACTTCAGGGTCTTACTGAAGCTTTCTTT
>TRBV11-2|TRBJ2-2|TRBD2|18|NA
CASSPGLAGASSTGELFF
TGTGCCAGCAGCCCCGGACTAGCGGGAGCGTCTAGCACCGGGGAGCTGTTTTTT
>TRBV11-2|TRBJ2-1|NA|16|NA
CASSLEFAGARNEQFF
TGTGCCAGCAGCTTAGAGTTTGCGGGGGCGAGGAATGAGCAGTTCTTC
>TRBV18|TRBJ1-2|NA|13|NA
CASSPGSDYGYTF
TGTGCCAGCTCACCAGGCAGTGACTATGGCTACACCTTC
>TRBV3-1/TRBV3-2|TRBJ1-4|NA|15|NA
CASSQDSGVTEKLFF
TGTGCCAGCAGCCAAGATTCAGGCGTTACTGAAAAACTGTTTTTT
>TRBV1|TRBJ2-7|NA|15|NA
CTSINPGLEGYEQYF
TGCACCAGCATCAATCCAGGACTGGAGGGGTACGAGCAGTACTTC
>TRBV18|TRBJ2-1|NA|15|NA
CASSPGGGRTGEQFF
TGTGCCAGCTCGCCAGGGGGGGGCCGGACTGGGGAGCAGTTCTTC
>TRBV5-1|TRBJ2-2|NA|16|NA
CASSPTGTKNTGELFF
TGCGCCAGCAGCCCCACCGGGACAAAGAACACCGGGGAGCTGTTTTTT
>TRBV6-5|TRBJ1-5|NA|15|NA
CASMRGGFGNQPQHF
TGTGCCAGCATGCGGGGAGGGTTTGGCAATCAGCCCCAGCATTTT
>TRBV5-5|TRBJ1-4|NA|13|NA
CASSLGPNEKLFF
TGTGCCAGCAGCCTCGGGCCTAATGAAAAACTGTTTTTT
>TRBV30|TRBJ2-7|TRBD2|22|NA
CAWMRGPDDIPPTSGPSYEQYF
TGTGCCTGGATGAGGGGCCCCGACGATATCCCTCCGACTAGCGGGCCCTCCTACGAGCAGTACTTC
>TRBV11-2|TRBJ2-2|NA|15|NA
CASRSGGQNTGELFF
TGTGCCAGTCGGTCCGGGGGGCAGAACACCGGGGAGCTGTTTTTT
>TRBV5-1|TRBJ2-2|TRBD2|17|NA
CASSLYIGTRDTGELFF
TGCGCCAGCAGCTTGTATATAGGGACTAGGGACACCGGGGAGCTGTTTTTT
>TRBV6-1|TRBJ1-5|TRBD1|16|NA
CASSVDRGSTQSAQHF
TGTGCCAGCAGTGTCGACAGGGGCTCCACTCAATCGGCCCAGCATTTT
>TRBV5-6|TRBJ2-7|TRBD1|16|NA
CASSSLRDRQTYEQYF
TGTGCCAGCAGCTCACTTCGGGACAGACAAACCTACGAGCAGTACTTC
>TRBV28|TRBJ1-2|TRBD1|13|NA
CASSLTGVWGYTF
TGTGCCAGCAGTTTGACAGGGGTTTGGGGCTACACCTTC
>TRBV9|TRBJ1-5|TRBD1|14|NA
CASSMTGSGQPQHF
TGTGCCAGCAGCATGACAGGGAGCGGACAGCCCCAGCATTTT
>TRBV5-1|TRBJ2-3|NA|13|NA
CASSAGGTDTQYF
TGCGCCAGCAGCGCCGGGGGCACAGATACGCAGTATTTT
>TRBV27|TRBJ2-1|NA|16|NA
CASSLSSIITDNEQFF
TGTGCCAGCAGTTTGTCATCGATTATCACAGACAATGAGCAGTTCTTC
>TRBV19|TRBJ2-2|NA|16|once
CASSIGSGIDTGELFF
TGTGCCAGTAGTATAGGGTCCGGAATCGACACCGGGGAGCTGTTTTTT
>TRBV3-1/TRBV3-2|TRBJ1-2|NA|16|once
CASSPRGGLGVKGYTF
TGTGCCAGCAGCCCCCGCGGCGGTCTTGGTGTCAAGGGCTACACCTTC
>TRBV19|TRBJ1-5|NA|15|NA
CASSGPGGGNQPQHF
TGTGCCAGTAGTGGCCCCGGCGGAGGAAATCAGCCCCAGCATTTT
>TRBV20-1|TRBJ1-5|NA|11|NA
CSARDEPGQHF
TGCAGTGCTAGAGATGAACCGGGACAGCATTTT
>TRBV18|TRBJ1-2|TRBD1|15|once
CASSRDGDRDYGYTF
TGTGCCAGCTCCCGAGACGGGGACAGAGACTATGGCTACACCTTC
>TRBV28|TRBJ2-2|NA|18|NA
CASSLVRASRRDTGELFF
TGTGCCAGCAGTTTGGTTCGGGCGAGTCGGCGGGACACCGGGGAGCTGTTTTTT
>TRBV6-6|TRBJ2-7|NA|14|NA
CASSYSSGGYEQYF
TGTGCCAGCAGTTACTCGTCTGGGGGCTACGAGCAGTACTTC
>TRBV5-4|TRBJ1-2|TRBD1|14|once
CASSFGQGLEGYTF
TGTGCCAGCAGCTTCGGACAGGGGCTGGAGGGCTACACCTTC
>TRBV27|TRBJ2-7|NA|13|NA
CASSSDLLGDRYF
TGTGCCAGCAGTTCGGATTTGTTGGGGGACCGGTACTTC
>TRBV5-1|TRBJ2-1|NA|14|NA
CASSLDTNYNEQFF
TGCGCCAGCAGCTTGGACACTAACTACAATGAGCAGTTCTTC
>TRBV19|TRBJ1-1|NA|18|once
CASSTGHTVLLMNTEAFF
TGTGCCAGTAGTACGGGACATACGGTCCTTCTAATGAACACTGAAGCTTTCTTT
>TRBV28|TRBJ2-7|NA|14|NA
CASTETGNTYEQYF
TGTGCCAGCACTGAAACAGGGAACACCTACGAGCAGTACTTC
>TRBV9|TRBJ2-5|NA|15|NA
CASSATSRAQETQYF
TGTGCCAGCAGCGCCACGAGCAGGGCACAAGAGACCCAGTACTTC
>TRBV2|TRBJ2-2|TRBD1|20|NA
CASSEYGTGGLADNTGELFF
TGTGCCAGCAGTGAATACGGGACAGGGGGGCTAGCGGACAACACCGGGGAGCTGTTTTTT
>TRBV18|TRBJ1-3|NA|16|NA
CASSPRRGLGGNTIYF
TGTGCCAGCTCACCACGTCGCGGGTTAGGTGGAAACACCATATATTTT
>TRBV5-1|TRBJ1-1|NA|13|NA
CASSPGGLTEAFF
TGTGCCAGCTCCCCCGGGGGGCTCACTGAAGCTTTCTTT
>TRBV5-8|TRBJ1-3|NA|14|once
CASSRWDGGNTIYF
TGTGCCAGCAGCCGGTGGGATGGTGGAAACACCATATATTTT
>TRBV7-9|TRBJ2-5|TRBD2|16|NA
CASSRSGRALAETQYF
TGTGCCAGCAGCCGTAGCGGGAGGGCTCTGGCAGAGACCCAGTACTTC
>TRBV6-1|TRBJ1-4|NA|10|NA
CASSEMAMFF
TGTGCCAGCAGTGAAATGGCGATGTTTTTT
>TRBV6-5|TRBJ1-5|TRBD1|14|NA
CASMPGQGNQPQHF
TGTGCCAGCATGCCGGGACAGGGCAATCAGCCCCAGCATTTT
>TRBV6-6|TRBJ1-6|NA|16|NA
CASSYAGMIDNSPLHF
TGTGCCAGCAGTTACGCCGGGATGATTGATAATTCACCCCTCCACTTT
>TRBV5-1|TRBJ1-1|NA|16|NA
CASSLGTGGLYTEAFF
TGCGCCAGCAGCTTGGGTACTGGGGGCTTGTACACTGAAGCTTTCTTT
>TRBV19|TRBJ2-1|NA|14|NA
CASSTGEGPNEQFF
TGTGCCAGTAGTACGGGAGAGGGTCCAAATGAGCAGTTCTTC
>TRBV18|TRBJ2-5|NA|14|once
CASSPADGKETQYF
TGTGCCAGCTCACCCGCAGACGGAAAAGAGACCCAGTACTTC
>TRBV6-1|TRBJ1-2|TRBD1|16|NA
CASSEVKGQGWYGYTF
TGTGCCAGCAGTGAAGTCAAAGGACAGGGATGGTATGGCTACACCTTC
>TRBV19|TRBJ1-1|TRBD1|13|NA
CASSYRDRGPVFF
TGTGCCAGTAGTTACCGGGACAGGGGGCCTGTTTTCTTT
>TRBV2|TRBJ1-2|NA|16|NA
CASSEARGPASSGYTF
TGTGCCAGCAGTGAAGCGCGAGGGCCAGCAAGCAGTGGCTACACCTTC
>TRBV7-2|TRBJ1-6|TRBD1|15|NA
CASSLAGQGYSPLHF
TGTGCCAGCAGCTTAGCGGGACAGGGGTATTCACCCCTCCACTTT
>TRBV7-9|TRBJ2-1|NA|13|NA
CASSLKGANEQFF
TGTGCCAGCAGCTTGAAGGGAGCCAATGAGCAGTTCTTC
>TRBV2|TRBJ2-3|NA|13|NA
CASRWTGTDTQYF
TGTGCCAGCCGCTGGACAGGCACAGATACGCAGTATTTT
>TRBV25-1|TRBJ2-1|TRBD2|15|NA
CASSPLAGGYNEQFF
TGTGCCAGCAGCCCTCTAGCGGGAGGTTACAATGAGCAGTTCTTC
>TRBV5-1|TRBJ1-1|TRBD1|15|NA
CASSRDRGLNTEAFF
TGCGCCAGCAGCCGGGACAGGGGACTGAACACTGAAGCTTTCTTT
>TRBV4-1|TRBJ1-1|TRBD1|15|NA
CASSLRTGVDTEAFF
TGCGCCAGCAGCTTACGGACAGGGGTGGACACTGAAGCTTTCTTT